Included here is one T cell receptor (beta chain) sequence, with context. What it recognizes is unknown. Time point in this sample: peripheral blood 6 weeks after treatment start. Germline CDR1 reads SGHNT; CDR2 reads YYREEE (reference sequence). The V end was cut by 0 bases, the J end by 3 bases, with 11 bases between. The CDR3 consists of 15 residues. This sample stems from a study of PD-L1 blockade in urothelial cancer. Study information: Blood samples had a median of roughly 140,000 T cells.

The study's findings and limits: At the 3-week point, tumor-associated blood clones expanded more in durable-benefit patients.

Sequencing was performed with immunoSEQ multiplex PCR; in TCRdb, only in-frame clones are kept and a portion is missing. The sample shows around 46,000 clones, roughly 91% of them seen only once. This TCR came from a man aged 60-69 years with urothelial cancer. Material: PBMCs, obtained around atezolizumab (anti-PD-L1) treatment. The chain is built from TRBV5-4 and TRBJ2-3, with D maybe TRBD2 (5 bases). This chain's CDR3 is CASSLGPAATDTQYF. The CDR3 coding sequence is TGTGCCAGCAGCTTGGGTCCAGCGGCGACAGATACGCAGTATTTT.